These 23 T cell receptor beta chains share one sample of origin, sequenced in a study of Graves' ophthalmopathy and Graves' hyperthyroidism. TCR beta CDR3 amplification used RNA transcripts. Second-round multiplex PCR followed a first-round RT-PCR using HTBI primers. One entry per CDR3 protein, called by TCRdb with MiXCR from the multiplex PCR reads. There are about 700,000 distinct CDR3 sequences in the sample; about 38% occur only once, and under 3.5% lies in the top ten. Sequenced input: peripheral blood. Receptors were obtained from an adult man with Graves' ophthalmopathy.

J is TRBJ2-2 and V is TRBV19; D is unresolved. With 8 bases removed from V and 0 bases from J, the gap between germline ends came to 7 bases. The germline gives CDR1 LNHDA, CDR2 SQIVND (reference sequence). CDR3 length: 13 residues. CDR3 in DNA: TGTGCCAGTGAACCGGCGAACACCGGGGAGCTGTTTTTT. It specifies CASEPANTGELFF. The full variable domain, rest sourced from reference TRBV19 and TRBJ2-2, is DGGITQSPKYLFRKEGQNVTLSCEQNLNHDAMYWYRQDPGQGLRLIYYSQIVNDFQKGDIAEGYSVSREKKESFPLTVTSAQKNPTAFYLCASEPANTGELFFGEGSRLTVL.

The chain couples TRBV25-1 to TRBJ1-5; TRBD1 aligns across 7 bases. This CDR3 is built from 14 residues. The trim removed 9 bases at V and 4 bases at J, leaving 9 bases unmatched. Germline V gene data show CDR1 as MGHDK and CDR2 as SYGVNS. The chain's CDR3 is CASGTANPNQPQHF. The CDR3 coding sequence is TGTGCCAGTGGGACAGCCAACCCGAATCAGCCCCAGCATTTT.

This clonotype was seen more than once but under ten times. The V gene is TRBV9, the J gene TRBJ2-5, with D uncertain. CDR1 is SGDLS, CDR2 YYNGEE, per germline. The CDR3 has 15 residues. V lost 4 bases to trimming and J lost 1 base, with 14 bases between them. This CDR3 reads CASSPHGPSQETQYF. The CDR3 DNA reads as TGTGCCAGCAGCCCCCACGGACCAAGCCAAGAGACCCAGTACTTC. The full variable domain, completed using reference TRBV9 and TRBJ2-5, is DSGVTQTPKHLITATGQRVTLRCSPRSGDLSVYWYQQSLDQGLQFLIQYYNGEERAKGNILERFSAQQFPDLHSELNLSSLELGDSALYFCASSPHGPSQETQYFGPGTRLLVL.

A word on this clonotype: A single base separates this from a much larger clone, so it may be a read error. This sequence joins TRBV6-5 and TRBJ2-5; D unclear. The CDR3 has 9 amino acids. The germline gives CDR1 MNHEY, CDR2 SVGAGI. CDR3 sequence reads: CAISETRYF. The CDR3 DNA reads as TGTGCCATCAGTGAGACCCGGTACTTC.

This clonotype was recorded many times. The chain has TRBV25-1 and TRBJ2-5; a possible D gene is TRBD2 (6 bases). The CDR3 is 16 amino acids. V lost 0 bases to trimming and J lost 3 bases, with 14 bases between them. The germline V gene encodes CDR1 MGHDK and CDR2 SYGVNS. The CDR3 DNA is TGTGCCAGCAGTGAATACGGTTTGGTAGCGGAAGAGACCCAGTACTTC. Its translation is CASSEYGLVAEETQYF.

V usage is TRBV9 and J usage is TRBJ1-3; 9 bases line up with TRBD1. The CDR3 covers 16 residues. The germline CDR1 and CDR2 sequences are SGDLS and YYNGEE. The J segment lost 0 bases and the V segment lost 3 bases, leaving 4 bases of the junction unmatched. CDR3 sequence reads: CASSEWTGDSGNTIYF. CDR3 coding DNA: TGTGCCAGCAGCGAGTGGACAGGGGACTCTGGAAACACCATATATTTT.

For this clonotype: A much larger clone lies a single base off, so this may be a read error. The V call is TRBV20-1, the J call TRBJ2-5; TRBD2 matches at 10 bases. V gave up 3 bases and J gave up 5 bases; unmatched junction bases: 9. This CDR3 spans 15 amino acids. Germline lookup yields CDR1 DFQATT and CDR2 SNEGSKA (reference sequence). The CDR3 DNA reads TGCAGTGCTAGCGGGCTAGCGGGAGATAGCGAGACCCAGTACTTC. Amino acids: CSASGLAGDSETQYF.

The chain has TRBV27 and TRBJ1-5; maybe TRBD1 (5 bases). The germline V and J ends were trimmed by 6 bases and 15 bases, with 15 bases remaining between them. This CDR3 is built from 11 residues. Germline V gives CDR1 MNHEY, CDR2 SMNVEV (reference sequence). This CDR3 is CASRKGPMMHF. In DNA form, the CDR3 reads TGTGCCAGCAGGAAGGGACCGATGATGCATTTT.

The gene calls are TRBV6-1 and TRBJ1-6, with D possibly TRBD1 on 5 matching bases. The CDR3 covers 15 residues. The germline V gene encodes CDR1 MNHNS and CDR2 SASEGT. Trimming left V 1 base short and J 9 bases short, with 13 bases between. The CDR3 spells CASSEGGGFSSPLHF. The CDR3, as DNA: TGTGCCAGCAGTGAAGGGGGGGGGTTTAGTTCACCCCTCCACTTT.

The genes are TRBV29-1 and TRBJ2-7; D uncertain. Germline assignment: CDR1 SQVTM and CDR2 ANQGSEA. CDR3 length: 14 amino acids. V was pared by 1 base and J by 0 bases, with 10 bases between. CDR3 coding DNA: TGCAGCGTTGAAGGCCGGATGAGCTCCTACGAGCAGTACTTC. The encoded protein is CSVEGRMSSYEQYF.

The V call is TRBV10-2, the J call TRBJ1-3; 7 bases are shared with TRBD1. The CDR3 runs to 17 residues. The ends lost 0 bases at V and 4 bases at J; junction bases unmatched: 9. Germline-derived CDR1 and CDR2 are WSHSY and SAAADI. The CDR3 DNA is TGCGCCAGCAGTGAGTCATCGACAGGGACCTTAGGAAACACCATATATTTT. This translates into CASSESSTGTLGNTIYF.

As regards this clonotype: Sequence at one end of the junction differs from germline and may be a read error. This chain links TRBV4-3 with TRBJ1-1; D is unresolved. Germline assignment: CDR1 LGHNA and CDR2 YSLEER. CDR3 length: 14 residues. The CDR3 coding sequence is TGCGCCAGCGGCCAAGATATTCGGGGCACTGAAGCTTTCTTT. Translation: CASGQDIRGTEAFF.

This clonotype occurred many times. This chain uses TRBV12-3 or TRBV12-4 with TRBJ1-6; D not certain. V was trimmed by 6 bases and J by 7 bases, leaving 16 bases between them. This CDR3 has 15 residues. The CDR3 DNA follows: TGTGCCAGCAGCCTTGGGAGGCTTCTCAATTCACCCCTCCACTTT. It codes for CASSLGRLLNSPLHF.

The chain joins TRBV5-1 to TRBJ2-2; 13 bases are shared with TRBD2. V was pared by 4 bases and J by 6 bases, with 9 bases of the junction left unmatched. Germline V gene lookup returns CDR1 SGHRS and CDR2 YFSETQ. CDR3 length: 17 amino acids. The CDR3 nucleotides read TGCGCCAGCAGCCCCCGACCGGGACTAGCGGGATCCGGGGAGCTGTTTTTT. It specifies CASSPRPGLAGSGELFF.

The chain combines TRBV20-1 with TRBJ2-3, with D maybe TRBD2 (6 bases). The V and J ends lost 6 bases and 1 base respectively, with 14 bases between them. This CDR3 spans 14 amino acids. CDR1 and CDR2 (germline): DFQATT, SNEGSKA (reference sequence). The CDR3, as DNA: TGCAGTGCCCAATGGGCGGGACGCACAGATACGCAGTATTTT. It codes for CSAQWAGRTDTQYF.

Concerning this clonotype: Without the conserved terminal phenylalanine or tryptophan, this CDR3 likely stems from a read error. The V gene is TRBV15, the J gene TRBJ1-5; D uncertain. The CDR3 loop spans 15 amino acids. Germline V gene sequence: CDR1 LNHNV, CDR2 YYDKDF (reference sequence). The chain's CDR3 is CATSRAWIGNQPQHL. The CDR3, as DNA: TGTGCCACCAGCAGAGCGTGGATCGGCAATCAGCCTCAGCATCTT.

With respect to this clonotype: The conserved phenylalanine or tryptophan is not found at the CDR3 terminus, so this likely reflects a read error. The CDR3 loop reads CASSENSRTTGELFV. In DNA form, the CDR3 reads TGTGCCAGCAGTGAGAACTCCCGTACGACCGGGGAGCTGTTTGTT. This chain links TRBV6-4 with TRBJ2-2; D is ambiguous. V was shortened by 3 bases and J by 5 bases, with 13 bases between the two germline ends. The CDR3 loop spans 15 amino acids. Per the germline V gene, CDR1 is MRHNA and CDR2 is SNTAGT.

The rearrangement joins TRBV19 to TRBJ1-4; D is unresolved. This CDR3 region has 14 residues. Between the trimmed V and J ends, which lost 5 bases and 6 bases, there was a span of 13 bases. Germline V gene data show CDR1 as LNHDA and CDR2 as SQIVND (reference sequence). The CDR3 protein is CASSGLRGYEKLFF. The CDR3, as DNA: TGTGCCAGTAGTGGGCTTCGAGGATATGAAAAACTGTTTTTT.

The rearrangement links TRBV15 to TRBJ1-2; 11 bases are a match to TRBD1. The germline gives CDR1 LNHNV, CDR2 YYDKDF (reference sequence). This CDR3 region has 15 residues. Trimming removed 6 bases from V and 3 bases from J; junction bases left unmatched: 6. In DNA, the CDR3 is TGTGCCACCAGGCGAGGACAGGGGGCGGACTATGGCTACACCTTC. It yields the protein CATRRGQGADYGYTF.

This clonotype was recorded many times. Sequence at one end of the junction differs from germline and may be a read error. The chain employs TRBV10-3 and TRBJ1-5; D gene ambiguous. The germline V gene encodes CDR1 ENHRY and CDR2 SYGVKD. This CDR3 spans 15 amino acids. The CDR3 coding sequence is TGTGCCAGCAGTGTGGGCCAGGAACCCATCCAGCCCCAGCATTTT. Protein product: CASSVGQEPIQPQHF.

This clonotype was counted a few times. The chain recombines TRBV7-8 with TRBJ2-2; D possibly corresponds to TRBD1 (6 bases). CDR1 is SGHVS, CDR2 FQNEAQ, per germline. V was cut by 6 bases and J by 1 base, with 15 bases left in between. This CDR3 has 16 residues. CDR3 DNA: TGTGCCAGCAGTTCAACAGGGACGGGGAACACCGGGGAGCTGTTTTTT. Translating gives CASSSTGTGNTGELFF.

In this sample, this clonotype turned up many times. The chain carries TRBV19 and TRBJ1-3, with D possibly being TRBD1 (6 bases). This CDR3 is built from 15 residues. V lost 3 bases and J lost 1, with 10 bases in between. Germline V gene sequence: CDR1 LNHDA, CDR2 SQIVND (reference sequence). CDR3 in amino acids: CASSMTGPSGNTIYF. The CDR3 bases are TGTGCCAGTAGTATGACAGGACCGTCTGGAAACACCATATATTTT. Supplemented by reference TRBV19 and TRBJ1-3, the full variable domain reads DGGITQSPKYLFRKEGQNVTLSCEQNLNHDAMYWYRQDPGQGLRLIYYSQIVNDFQKGDIAEGYSVSREKKESFPLTVTSAQKNPTAFYLCASSMTGPSGNTIYFGEGSWLTVV.

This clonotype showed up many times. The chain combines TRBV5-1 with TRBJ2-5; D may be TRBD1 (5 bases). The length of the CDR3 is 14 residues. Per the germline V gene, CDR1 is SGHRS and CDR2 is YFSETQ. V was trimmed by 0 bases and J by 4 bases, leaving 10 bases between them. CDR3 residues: CASSLVSRAETQYF. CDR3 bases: TGCGCCAGCAGCTTGGTCAGCAGGGCAGAGACCCAGTACTTC.